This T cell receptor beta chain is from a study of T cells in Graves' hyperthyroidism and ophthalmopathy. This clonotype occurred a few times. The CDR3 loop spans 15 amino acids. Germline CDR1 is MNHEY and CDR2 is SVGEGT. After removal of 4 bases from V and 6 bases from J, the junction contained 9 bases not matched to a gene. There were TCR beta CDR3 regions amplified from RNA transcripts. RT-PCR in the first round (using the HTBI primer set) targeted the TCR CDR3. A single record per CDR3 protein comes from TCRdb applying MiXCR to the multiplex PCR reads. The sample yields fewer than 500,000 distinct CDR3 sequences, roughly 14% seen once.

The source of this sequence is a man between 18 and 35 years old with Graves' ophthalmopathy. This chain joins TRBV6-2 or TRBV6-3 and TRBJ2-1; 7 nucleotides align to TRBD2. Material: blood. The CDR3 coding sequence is TGTGCCAGCAGTTCCGCGGGAGTCGGTGGCAATGAGCAGTTCTTC. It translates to CASSSAGVGGNEQFF.